This entry describes one T cell receptor (beta chain). The antigen remains unidentified. PCR used 60 Vbeta primers and 13 Jbeta primers. Here immunoSEQ multiplex PCR was the method, and the copy in TCRdb shows in-frame clones only, minus some. The table lists tens of thousands of clones, around 87% of them singletons. These data originate in a study of cytomegalovirus exposure and HLA in healthy donors. Germline V CDR1 and CDR2: KGHSH, LQKENI. V lost 6 bases to trimming and J lost 7 bases; unmatched junction nucleotides: 5. The length of the CDR3 is 13 residues. General observations from the study: A few CMV-associated chains proved CMV antigen-specific in vitro. TRBV6-2, TRBV6-3 and some other V segments were unresolvable in 87-base-pair reads. When the data were analyzed later, several of the most significant clusters appeared to be linked to common viral pathogens.

The sequenced sample was PBMCs. This clonotype was obtained from a middle-aged woman in good health and CMV-seropositive. V usage is TRBV18 and J usage is TRBJ1-2; 10 bases fit TRBD1. The CDR3 is CASSAGTGVGYTF. For the CDR3, the DNA is TGTGCCAGCTCTGCCGGGACAGGGGTTGGCTACACCTTC.